This T cell receptor beta chain was profiled in a study of T cell repertoires in cytomegalovirus infection. Study overall: CMV infection together with matching HLA type was indicated by public TCR beta signatures. The study's findings and limits: Clonotypes of TCR beta that were HLA-C-restricted and CMV-specific dominated the ex vivo response. Summed frequency of shared TCR beta families picked out CMV carriers who also had the relevant HLA.

Each CDR3 protein is one row after TCRdb ran MiXCR on the reads. The sample lists about 240,000 distinct CDR3 sequences, approximately 13% occurring once. This clonotype was counted many times. The antigen remains unidentified. Trimming removed 2 bases from V and 4 bases from J; junction bases left unmatched: 5. Germline V gene data show CDR1 as SGHNT and CDR2 as YYREEE (reference sequence). This CDR3 comprises 15 residues. This chain links TRBV5-4 with TRBJ2-7; 11 bases map to TRBD2. The sample consisted of PBMCs. This sequence originates from a human donor in good health (CMV status not recorded). Some clones in this sample may be carry-over from other donors' samples. The CDR3 DNA is TGTGCCAGCAGCTTCATGCTAGCGGGGGGATACGAGCAGTACTTC. Its translation is CASSFMLAGGYEQYF.